This TCR beta chain was identified in a study of blood T cell repertoires in COVID-19. Study in general: The origin of the acute and convalescent COVID-19 samples was the United States, Italy and Spain. T cells, B-cell-depleted T cells, or PBMCs supplied cDNA or gDNA.

Per the authors' pipeline: Estimates of nucleated cell counts were drawn from the amplification of reference gene primers. Measured with immunoSEQ multiplex PCR; TCRdb has only the in-frame clones, and not every one. That table supplies the V and J calls and clone size; D and trimming were determined from the DNA. The repertoire holds some 250,000 clones, with around 90% as singletons. The length of the CDR3 is 17 residues. V was clipped by 6 bases and J by 1 base; unmatched bases: 9. Germline V gene lookup returns CDR1 ENHRY and CDR2 SYGVKD. V and J are TRBV10-3 and TRBJ2-1; TRBD2 agrees at 10 bases. The sample was peripheral blood. The sequence derives from a woman in her thirties or forties who had recovered from COVID-19. CDR3 sequence (DNA): TGTGCCATCAGCCCGGGGCTAGCGGGAGCTTCCTACAATGAGCAGTTCTTC. This translates into CAISPGLAGASYNEQFF.